The entry below gives a single TCR beta chain sequence along with its context. Its specificity is unknown. The source of the sample is a study of cytomegalovirus exposure and HLA in healthy donors. Study overall: Per a later analysis, the 666 first-cohort and 120 or so validation repertoires shared one platform.

Trimming took 8 bases from V and 2 from J, leaving 18 bases between them. CDR1 LNHDA and CDR2 SQIVND come from the germline V gene (reference sequence). The CDR3 runs 15 residues. Data came from immunoSEQ multiplex PCR; TCRdb stores just in-frame clones and leaves some out. The profile shows 50,000 to 80,000 clones, 85% to 90% of them singletons. Findings and limits, study-wide: Specificity of three CMV-associated chains for CMV antigens was verified in vitro.

Sequencing used PBMCs. V usage is TRBV19 and J usage is TRBJ2-5; TRBD1 might be the D (5 bases). The sequence was collected from a woman under 30 in good health and CMV-seronegative. As DNA, the CDR3 is TGTGCCAGTGCGGTGGGGCAGGCCTGGCAAGAGACCCAGTACTTC. This codes for CASAVGQAWQETQYF. Looking up the rest from reference TRBV19 and TRBJ2-5 gives the full variable domain: DGGITQSPKYLFRKEGQNVTLSCEQNLNHDAMYWYRQDPGQGLRLIYYSQIVNDFQKGDIAEGYSVSREKKESFPLTVTSAQKNPTAFYLCASAVGQAWQETQYFGPGTRLLVL.